A single sample gave rise to the 8 T cell receptor beta chains below, sequenced in a study of Ad26.COV2.S vaccination and SARS-CoV-2 variants. The table came from immunoSEQ multiplex PCR; TCRdb's copy has only in-frame clones and leaves some out. The top ten hold 4% to 6% of the sample, which has more than 120,000 clones, about nine tenths seen once. This specimen was peripheral blood, taken after recovery from COVID-19. All receptors come from a human donor who had recovered from COVID-19.

The CDR3 sequence is CAWSVPLNRVNSPLHF. Here the CDR3 DNA reads TGTGCCTGGAGTGTACCCCTAAACAGGGTCAATTCACCCCTCCACTTT. V usage is TRBV30 and J usage is TRBJ1-6; tentative D call: TRBD1 (6 bases). Per germline, CDR1 GTSNPN and CDR2 SVGIG (reference sequence). The CDR3 contains 16 residues. Trimming pared 0 bases from V and 7 bases from J, leaving 16 bases between.

The chain couples TRBV6-4 to TRBJ2-4; tentative D call: TRBD1 (5 bases). Looked up from germline, CDR1 is MRHNA and CDR2 is SNTAGT. V was pared by 2 bases and J by 0 bases, with 14 bases between. The CDR3 runs 17 residues. CDR3 in amino acids: CASSDPGEGVAKNIQYF. In nucleotides, the CDR3 is TGTGCCAGCAGTGACCCGGGCGAAGGGGTAGCCAAAAACATTCAGTACTTC.

The chain employs TRBV28 and TRBJ1-2; TRBD1 aligns across 7 bases. The germline gives CDR1 MDHEN, CDR2 SYDVKM. The CDR3 loop spans 15 amino acids. Trimming removed 7 bases from V and 3 bases from J; junction bases left unmatched: 11. The CDR3 sequence: CASTSRGQGYYGYTF. The CDR3 DNA reads as TGTGCCAGCACCTCTAGGGGGCAGGGATACTATGGCTACACCTTC.

CDR3 nucleotides: TGTGCCAGCAGGGAGGGGGTTAACACTGAAGCTTTCTTT. It yields the protein CASREGVNTEAFF. The V and J genes are TRBV28 and TRBJ1-1; D is perhaps TRBD1 (6 bases). The germline CDR1 and CDR2 sequences are MDHEN and SYDVKM. The CDR3 runs 13 residues. Trimming removed 6 bases from V and 2 bases from J, with 10 bases in between.

This clone turned up a few times. This sequence joins TRBV9 and TRBJ1-2; the D gene is possibly TRBD1 (5 bases). The V end was cut by 0 bases, the J end by 0 bases, with 9 bases between. The CDR3 runs to 15 residues. Germline loops: CDR1 SGDLS, CDR2 YYNGEE. The CDR3 sequence is CASSVEGTANYGYTF. The DNA for the CDR3 is TGTGCCAGCAGCGTAGAGGGGACGGCTAACTATGGCTACACCTTC.

This chain uses TRBV7-9 with TRBJ1-1, with D unclear. V was trimmed by 5 bases and J by 7 bases, leaving 14 bases between them. Germline V lookup: CDR1 SEHNR, CDR2 FQNEAQ (reference sequence). The CDR3 is 13 residues long. The CDR3 DNA reads TGTGCCAGCAGCCTCAGCCCGACCGGTGAAGCTTTCTTT. It encodes CASSLSPTGEAFF.

The chain links TRBV28 to TRBJ1-3, with D perhaps matching TRBD1 (5 bases). Trimming cost V 8 bases and J 4 bases, with 15 bases left between them. CDR3 length: 14 residues. CDR1 is MDHEN, CDR2 SYDVKM, per germline. The CDR3 sequence: CASRPGGSGNTIYF. In DNA form, the CDR3 reads TGTGCCAGCCGGCCCGGGGGATCAGGAAACACCATATATTTT.

The chain combines TRBV9 with TRBJ2-1, with D maybe TRBD2 (6 bases). Germline V lookup: CDR1 SGDLS, CDR2 YYNGEE. V lost 4 bases to trimming and J lost 4 bases, with 18 bases between them. The CDR3 extends over 16 amino acids. In DNA, the CDR3 is TGTGCCAGCAGCATCGGGGGAGGTAGTGTGTACAATGAGCAGTTCTTC. This gives the protein CASSIGGGSVYNEQFF. The complete variable domain, with remaining parts taken from reference TRBV9 and TRBJ2-1, reads DSGVTQTPKHLITATGQRVTLRCSPRSGDLSVYWYQQSLDQGLQFLIQYYNGEERAKGNILERFSAQQFPDLHSELNLSSLELGDSALYFCASSIGGGSVYNEQFFGPGTRLTVL.